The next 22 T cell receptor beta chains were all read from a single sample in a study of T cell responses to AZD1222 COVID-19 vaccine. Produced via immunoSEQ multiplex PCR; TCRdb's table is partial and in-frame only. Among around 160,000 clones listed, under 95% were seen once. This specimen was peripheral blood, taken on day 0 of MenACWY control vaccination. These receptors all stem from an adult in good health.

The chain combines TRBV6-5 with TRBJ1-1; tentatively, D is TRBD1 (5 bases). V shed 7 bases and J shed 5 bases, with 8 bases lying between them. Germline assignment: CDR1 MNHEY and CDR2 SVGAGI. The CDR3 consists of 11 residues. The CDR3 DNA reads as TGTGCCAGCATCTGGGGGACTGAAGCTTTCTTT. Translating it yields CASIWGTEAFF.

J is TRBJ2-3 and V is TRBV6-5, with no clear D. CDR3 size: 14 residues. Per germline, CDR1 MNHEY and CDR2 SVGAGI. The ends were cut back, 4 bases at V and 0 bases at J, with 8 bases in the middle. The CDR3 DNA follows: TGTGCCAGCAGTTCCGAGCTAAGCACAGATACGCAGTATTTT. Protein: CASSSELSTDTQYF.

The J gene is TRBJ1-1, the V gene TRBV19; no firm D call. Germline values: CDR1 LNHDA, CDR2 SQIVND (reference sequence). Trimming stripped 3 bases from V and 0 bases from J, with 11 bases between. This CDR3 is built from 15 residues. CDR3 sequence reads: CASSMAGSMNTEAFF. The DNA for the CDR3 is TGTGCCAGTAGTATGGCTGGCAGTATGAACACTGAAGCTTTCTTT.

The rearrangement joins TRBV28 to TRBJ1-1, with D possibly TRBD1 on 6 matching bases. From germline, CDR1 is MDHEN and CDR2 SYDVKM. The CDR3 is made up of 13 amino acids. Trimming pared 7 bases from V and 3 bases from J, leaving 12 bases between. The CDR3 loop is CASTRGWDTEAFF. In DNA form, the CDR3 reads TGTGCCAGCACCAGGGGATGGGACACTGAAGCTTTCTTT.

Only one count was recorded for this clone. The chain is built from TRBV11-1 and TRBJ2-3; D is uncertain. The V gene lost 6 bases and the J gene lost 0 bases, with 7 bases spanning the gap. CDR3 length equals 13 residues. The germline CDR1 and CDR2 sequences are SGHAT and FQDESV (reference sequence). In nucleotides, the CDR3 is TGTGCCAGCAGGGCACGAAGCACAGATACGCAGTATTTT. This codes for CASRARSTDTQYF.

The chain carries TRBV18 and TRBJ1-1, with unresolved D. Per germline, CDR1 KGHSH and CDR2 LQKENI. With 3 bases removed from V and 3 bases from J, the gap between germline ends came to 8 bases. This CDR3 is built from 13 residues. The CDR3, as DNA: TGTGCCAGCTCACCTAGGCAGTACACTGAAGCTTTCTTT. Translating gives CASSPRQYTEAFF.

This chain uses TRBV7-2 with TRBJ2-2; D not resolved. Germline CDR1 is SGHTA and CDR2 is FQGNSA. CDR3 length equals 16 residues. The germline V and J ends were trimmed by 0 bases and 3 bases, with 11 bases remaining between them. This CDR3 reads CASSLAPGSYTGELFF. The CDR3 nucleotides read TGTGCCAGCAGCTTAGCGCCGGGCAGCTACACCGGGGAGCTGTTTTTT. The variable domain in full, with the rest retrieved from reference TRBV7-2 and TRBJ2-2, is GAGVSQSPSNKVTEKGKDVELRCDPISGHTALYWYRQSLGQGLEFLIYFQGNSAPDKSGLPSDRFSAERTGGSVSTLTIQRTQQEDSAVYLCASSLAPGSYTGELFFGEGSRLTVL.

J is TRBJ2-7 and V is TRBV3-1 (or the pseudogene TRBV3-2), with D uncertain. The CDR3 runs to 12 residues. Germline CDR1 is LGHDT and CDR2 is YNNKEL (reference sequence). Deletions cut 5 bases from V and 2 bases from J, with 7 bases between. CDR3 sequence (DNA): TGTGCCAGCAGCACTGGAACCTACGAGCAGTACTTC. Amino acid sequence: CASSTGTYEQYF.

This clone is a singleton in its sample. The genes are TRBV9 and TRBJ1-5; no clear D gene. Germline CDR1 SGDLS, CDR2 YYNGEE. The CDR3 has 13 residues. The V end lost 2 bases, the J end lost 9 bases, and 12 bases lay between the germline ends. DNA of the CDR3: TGTGCCAGCAGCGTTGAACCCCAGCTGCCCCAGCATTTT. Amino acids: CASSVEPQLPQHF.

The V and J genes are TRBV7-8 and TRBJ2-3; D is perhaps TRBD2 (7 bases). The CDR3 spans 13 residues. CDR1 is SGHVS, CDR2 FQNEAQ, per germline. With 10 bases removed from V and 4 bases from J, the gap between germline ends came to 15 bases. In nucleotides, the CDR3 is TGTGCCACCTCCTCGGGGGGCCCAGATACGCAGTATTTT. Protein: CATSSGGPDTQYF.

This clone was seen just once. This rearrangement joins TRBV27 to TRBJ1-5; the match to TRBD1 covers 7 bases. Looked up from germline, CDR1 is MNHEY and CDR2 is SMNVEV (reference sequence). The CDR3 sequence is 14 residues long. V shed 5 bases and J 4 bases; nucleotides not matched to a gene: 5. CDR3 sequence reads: CASSLRQGNQPQHF. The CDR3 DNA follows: TGTGCCAGCAGTCTACGACAGGGAAATCAGCCCCAGCATTTT.

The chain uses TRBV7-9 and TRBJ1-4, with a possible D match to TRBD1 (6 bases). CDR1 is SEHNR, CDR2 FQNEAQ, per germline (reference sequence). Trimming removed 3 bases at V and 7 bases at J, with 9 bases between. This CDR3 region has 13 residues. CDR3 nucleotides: TGTGCCAGCAGCTTGGGGGCAACTGAAAAACTGTTTTTT. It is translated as CASSLGATEKLFF.

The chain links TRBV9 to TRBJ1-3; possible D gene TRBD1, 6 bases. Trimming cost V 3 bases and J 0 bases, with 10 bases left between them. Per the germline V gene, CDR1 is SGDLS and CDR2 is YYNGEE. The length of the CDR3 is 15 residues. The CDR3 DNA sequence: TGTGCCAGCAGCGCACAGGGCCACTCTGGAAACACCATATATTTT. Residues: CASSAQGHSGNTIYF.

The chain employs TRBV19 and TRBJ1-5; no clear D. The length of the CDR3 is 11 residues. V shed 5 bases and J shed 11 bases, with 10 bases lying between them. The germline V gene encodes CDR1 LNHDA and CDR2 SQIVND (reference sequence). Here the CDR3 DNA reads TGTGCCAGTAGTTCTACGTCGGCCCAGCATTTT. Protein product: CASSSTSAQHF.

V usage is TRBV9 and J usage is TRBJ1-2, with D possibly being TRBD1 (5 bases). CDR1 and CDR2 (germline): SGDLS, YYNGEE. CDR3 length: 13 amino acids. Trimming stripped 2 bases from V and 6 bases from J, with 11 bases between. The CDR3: CASSVRAGDGYTF. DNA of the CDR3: TGTGCCAGCAGCGTCCGCGCGGGGGATGGCTACACCTTC. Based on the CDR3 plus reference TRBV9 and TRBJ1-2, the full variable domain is DSGVTQTPKHLITATGQRVTLRCSPRSGDLSVYWYQQSLDQGLQFLIQYYNGEERAKGNILERFSAQQFPDLHSELNLSSLELGDSALYFCASSVRAGDGYTFGSGTRLTVV.

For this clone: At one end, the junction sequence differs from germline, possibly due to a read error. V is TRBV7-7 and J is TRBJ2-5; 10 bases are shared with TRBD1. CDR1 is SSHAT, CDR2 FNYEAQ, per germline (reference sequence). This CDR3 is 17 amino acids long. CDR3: CASSPVARQGAGETQYF. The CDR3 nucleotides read TGTGCTAGCAGCCCTGTGGCCCGACAGGGGGCAGGAGAGACCCAGTACTTC.

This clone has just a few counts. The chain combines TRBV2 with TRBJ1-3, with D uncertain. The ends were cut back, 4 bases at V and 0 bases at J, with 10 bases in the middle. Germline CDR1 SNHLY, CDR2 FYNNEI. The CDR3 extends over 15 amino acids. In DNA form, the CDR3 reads TGTGCCAGCAGTGGGGAGCGATTCTCTGGAAACACCATATATTTT. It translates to CASSGERFSGNTIYF.

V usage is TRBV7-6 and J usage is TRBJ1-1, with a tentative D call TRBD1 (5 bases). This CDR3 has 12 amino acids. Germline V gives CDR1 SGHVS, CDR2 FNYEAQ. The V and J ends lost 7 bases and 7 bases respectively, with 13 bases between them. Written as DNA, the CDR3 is TGTGCCAGCACCCCCTGGGACGGTGAAGCTTTCTTT. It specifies CASTPWDGEAFF.

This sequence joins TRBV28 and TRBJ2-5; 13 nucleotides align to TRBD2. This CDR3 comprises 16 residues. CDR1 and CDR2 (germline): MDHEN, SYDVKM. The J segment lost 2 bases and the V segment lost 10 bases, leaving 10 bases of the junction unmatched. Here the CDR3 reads CATDDLTSGGQETQYF. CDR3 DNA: TGTGCCACCGACGACCTGACTAGCGGGGGGCAAGAGACCCAGTACTTC.

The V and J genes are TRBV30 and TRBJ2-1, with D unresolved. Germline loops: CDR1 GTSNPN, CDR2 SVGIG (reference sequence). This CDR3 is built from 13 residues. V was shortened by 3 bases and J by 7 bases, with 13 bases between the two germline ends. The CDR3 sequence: CAWSGNSRNEQFF. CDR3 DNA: TGTGCCTGGAGCGGAAATAGTCGTAATGAGCAGTTCTTC.

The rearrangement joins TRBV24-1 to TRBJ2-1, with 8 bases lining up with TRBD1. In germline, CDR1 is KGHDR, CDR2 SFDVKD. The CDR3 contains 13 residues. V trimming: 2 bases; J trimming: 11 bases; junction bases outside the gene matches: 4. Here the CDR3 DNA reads TGTGCCACCAGTGATTCCGGGACAGGTCAGCAGTTCTTC. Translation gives CATSDSGTGQQFF.

This chain's CDR3 is CASGQGRYEQYF. DNA for the CDR3: TGTGCCAGCGGGCAGGGAAGGTACGAGCAGTACTTC. V is TRBV12-3 or TRBV12-4 and J is TRBJ2-7, with D tentatively TRBD1 (5 bases). This CDR3 spans 12 amino acids. Trimming shortened V by 8 bases and J by 4 bases, and 12 bases separated the two germline ends.